The T cell receptor (beta chain) described here comes from a study of OX40 agonist ivuxolimab in advanced cancers. Assay: immunoSEQ multiplex PCR; the TCRdb copy retains only in-frame clones and omits some. The profile shows 75,000 to 95,000 clones, approximately 84% of them singletons. The CDR3 runs to 16 residues. Trimming took off 4 bases at V and 0 bases at J, with 11 bases between the two ends. Germline assignment: CDR1 SGHDT and CDR2 YYEEEE. The sample in question was CD4+ or CD8+ T cells sorted from blood, obtained in a trial of the OX40 agonist ivuxolimab. V gene TRBV5-6 combines with J gene TRBJ1-6, with D possibly TRBD1 on 6 matching bases. This sequence was found in an adult with an advanced solid tumor such as melanoma, head and neck, liver or kidney cancer. The CDR3 DNA reads TGTGCCAGCAGCGCTTACAGGGACTCCTATAATTCACCCCTCCACTTT. Its translation: CASSAYRDSYNSPLHF.